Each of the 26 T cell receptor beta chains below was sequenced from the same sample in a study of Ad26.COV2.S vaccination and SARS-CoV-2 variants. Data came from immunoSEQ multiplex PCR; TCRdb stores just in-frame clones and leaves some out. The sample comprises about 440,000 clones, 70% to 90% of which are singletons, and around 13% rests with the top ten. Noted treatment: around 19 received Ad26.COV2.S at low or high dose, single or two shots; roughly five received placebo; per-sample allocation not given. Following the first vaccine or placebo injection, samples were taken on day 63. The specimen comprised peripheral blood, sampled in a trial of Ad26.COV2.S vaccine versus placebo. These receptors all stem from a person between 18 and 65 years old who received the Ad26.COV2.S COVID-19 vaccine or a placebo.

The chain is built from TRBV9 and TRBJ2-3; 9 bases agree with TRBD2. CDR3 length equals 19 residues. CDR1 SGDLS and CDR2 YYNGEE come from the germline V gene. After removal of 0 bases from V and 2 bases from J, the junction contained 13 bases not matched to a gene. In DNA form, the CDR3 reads TGTGCCAGCAGCGTAGGGCGGGGAGCGGGAGGTCGCCACACAGATACGCAGTATTTT. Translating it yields CASSVGRGAGGRHTDTQYF.

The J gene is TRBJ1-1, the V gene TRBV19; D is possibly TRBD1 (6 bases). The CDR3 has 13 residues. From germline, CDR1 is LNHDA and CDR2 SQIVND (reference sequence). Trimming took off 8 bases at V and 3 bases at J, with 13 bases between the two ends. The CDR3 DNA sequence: TGTGCCAGTGGAGGGGGTTGGGACACTGAAGCTTTCTTT. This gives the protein CASGGGWDTEAFF.

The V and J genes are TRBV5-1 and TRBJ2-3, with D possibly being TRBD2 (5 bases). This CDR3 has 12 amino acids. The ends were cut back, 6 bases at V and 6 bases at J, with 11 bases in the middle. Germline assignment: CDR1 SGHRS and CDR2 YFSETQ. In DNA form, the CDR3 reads TGCGCCAGCACGAGGGTCGGGGATACGCAGTATTTT. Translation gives CASTRVGDTQYF. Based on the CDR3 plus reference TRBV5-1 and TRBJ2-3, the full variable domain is KAGVTQTPRYLIKTRGQQVTLSCSPISGHRSVSWYQQTPGQGLQFLFEYFSETQRNKGNFPGRFSGRQFSNSRSEMNVSTLELGDSALYLCASTRVGDTQYFGPGTRLTVL.

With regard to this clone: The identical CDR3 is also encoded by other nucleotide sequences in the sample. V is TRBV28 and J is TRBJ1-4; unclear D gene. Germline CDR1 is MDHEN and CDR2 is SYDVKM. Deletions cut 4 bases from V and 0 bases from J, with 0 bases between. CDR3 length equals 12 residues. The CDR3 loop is CASSSTNEKLFF. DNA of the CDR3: TGTGCCAGCAGTTCAACTAATGAAAAACTGTTTTTT.

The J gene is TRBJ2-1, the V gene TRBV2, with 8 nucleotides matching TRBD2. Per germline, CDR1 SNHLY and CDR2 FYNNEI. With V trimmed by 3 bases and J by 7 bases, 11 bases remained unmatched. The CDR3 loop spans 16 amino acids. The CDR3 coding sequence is TGTGCCAGCAGTGAGGCGGGACTAGTTCCTGGGAATGAGCAGTTCTTC. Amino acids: CASSEAGLVPGNEQFF.

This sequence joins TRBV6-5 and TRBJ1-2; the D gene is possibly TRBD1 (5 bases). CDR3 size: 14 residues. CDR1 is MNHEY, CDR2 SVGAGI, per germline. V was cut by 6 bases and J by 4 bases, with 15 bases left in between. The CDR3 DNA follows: TGTGCCAGCAGAAAGATACAGGCCTTCTATGGCTACACCTTC. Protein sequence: CASRKIQAFYGYTF.

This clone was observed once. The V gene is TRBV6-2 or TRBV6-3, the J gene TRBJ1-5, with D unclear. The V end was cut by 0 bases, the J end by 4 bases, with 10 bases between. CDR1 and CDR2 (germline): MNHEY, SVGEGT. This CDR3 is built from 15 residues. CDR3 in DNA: TGTGCCAGCAGTTACTCGTGGTGGCAAAATCAGCCCCAGCATTTT. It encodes CASSYSWWQNQPQHF.

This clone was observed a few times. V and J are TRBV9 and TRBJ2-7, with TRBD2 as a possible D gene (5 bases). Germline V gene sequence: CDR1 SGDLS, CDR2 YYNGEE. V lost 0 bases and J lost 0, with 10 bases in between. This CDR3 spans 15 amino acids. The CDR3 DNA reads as TGTGCCAGCAGCGTAGGCTCCACTAGCTCCTACGAGCAGTACTTC. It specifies CASSVGSTSSYEQYF.

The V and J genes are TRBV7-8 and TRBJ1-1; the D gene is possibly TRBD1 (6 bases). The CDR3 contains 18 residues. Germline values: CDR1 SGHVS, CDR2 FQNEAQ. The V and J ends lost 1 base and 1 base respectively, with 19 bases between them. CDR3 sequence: CASSLEPIRRGRNTEAFF. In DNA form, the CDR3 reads TGTGCCAGCAGCTTAGAGCCAATACGGAGGGGGAGGAACACTGAAGCTTTCTTT.

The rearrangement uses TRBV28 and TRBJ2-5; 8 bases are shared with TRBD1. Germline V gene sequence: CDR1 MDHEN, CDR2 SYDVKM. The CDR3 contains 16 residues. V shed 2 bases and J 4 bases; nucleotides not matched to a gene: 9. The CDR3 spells CASSLILGQGGETQYF. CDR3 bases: TGTGCCAGCAGTTTAATTCTAGGACAGGGAGGAGAGACCCAGTACTTC.

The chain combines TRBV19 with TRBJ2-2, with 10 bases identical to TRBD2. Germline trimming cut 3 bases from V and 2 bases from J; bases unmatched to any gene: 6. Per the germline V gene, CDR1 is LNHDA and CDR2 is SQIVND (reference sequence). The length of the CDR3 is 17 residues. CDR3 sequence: CASSIGLAGANTGELFF. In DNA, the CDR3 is TGTGCCAGTAGTATTGGGCTAGCGGGGGCTAACACCGGGGAGCTGTTTTTT.

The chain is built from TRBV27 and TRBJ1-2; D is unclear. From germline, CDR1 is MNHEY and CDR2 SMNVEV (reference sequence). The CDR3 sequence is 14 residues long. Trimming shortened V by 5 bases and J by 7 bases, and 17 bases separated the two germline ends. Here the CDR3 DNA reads TGTGCCAGCAGTGCCTACAATGGGGTATTTGGCTACACCTTC. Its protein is CASSAYNGVFGYTF.

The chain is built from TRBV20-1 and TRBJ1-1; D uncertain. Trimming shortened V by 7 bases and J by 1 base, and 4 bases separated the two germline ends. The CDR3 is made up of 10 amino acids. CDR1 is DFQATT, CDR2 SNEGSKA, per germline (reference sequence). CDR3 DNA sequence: TGCAGTGTTAGGAACACTGAAGCTTTCTTT. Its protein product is CSVRNTEAFF.

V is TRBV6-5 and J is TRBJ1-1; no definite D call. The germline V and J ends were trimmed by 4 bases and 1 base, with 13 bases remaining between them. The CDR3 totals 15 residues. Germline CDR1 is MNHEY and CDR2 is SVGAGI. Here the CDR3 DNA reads TGTGCCAGCAGTTCACGGGCTCGCCGGAACACTGAAGCTTTCTTT. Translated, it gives CASSSRARRNTEAFF.

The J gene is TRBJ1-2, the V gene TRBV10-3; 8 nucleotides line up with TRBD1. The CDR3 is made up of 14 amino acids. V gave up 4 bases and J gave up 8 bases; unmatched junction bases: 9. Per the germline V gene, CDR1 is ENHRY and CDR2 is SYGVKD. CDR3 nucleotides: TGTGCCATCAGTGGGAACCGGGACAGGTGGGGCTACACCTTC. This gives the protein CAISGNRDRWGYTF.

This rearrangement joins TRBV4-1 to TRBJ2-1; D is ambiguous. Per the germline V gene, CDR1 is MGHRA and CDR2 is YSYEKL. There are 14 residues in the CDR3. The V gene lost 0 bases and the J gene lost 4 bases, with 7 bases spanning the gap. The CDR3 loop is CASSQDPPYNEQFF. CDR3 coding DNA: TGCGCCAGCAGCCAAGATCCCCCTTACAATGAGCAGTTCTTC.

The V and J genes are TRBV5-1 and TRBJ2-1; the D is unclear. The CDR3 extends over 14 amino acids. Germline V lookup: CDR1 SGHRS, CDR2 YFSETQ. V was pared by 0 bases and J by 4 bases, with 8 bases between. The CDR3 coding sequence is TGCGCCAGCAGCTTGGAGGACGGTTACAATGAGCAGTTCTTC. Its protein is CASSLEDGYNEQFF.

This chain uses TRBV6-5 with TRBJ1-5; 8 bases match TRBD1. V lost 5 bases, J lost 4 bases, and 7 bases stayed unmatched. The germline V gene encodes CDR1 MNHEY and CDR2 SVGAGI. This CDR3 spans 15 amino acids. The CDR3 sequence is CASSNRGGRNQPQHF. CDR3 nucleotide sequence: TGTGCCAGCAGTAACAGGGGGGGAAGGAATCAGCCCCAGCATTTT.

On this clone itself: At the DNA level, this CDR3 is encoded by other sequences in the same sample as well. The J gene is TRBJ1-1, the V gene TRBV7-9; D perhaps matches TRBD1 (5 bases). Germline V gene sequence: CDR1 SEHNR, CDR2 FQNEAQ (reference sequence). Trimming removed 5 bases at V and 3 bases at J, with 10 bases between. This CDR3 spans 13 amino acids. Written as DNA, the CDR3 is TGTGCCAGCAGCCTTACAGGAGACACTGAAGCTTTCTTT. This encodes CASSLTGDTEAFF.

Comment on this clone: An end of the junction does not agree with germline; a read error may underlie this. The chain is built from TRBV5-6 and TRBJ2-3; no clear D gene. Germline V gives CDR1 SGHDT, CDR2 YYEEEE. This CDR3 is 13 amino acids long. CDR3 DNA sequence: TGTGTCAGCAGCTTGGCCCGATTAGATACGCAGTATTTT. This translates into CVSSLARLDTQYF.

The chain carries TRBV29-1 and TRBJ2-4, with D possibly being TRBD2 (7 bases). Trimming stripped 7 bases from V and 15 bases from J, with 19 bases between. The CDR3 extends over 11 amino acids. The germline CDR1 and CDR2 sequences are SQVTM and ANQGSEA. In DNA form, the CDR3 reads TGCAGCGCCCAAGGGGGAGGGGCAGCGTACTTC. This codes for CSAQGGGAAYF.

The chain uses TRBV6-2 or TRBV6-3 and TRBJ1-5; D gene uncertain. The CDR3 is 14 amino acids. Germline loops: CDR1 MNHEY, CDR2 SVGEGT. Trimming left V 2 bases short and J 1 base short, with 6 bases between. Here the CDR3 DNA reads TGTGCCAGCAGTTACCAACCAAGCAATCAGCCCCAGCATTTT. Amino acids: CASSYQPSNQPQHF.

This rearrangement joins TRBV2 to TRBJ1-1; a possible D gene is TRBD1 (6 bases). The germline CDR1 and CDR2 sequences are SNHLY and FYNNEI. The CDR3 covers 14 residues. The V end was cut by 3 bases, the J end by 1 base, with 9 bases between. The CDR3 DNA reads TGTGCCAGCAGTGAGGTCAGGGGGAACACTGAAGCTTTCTTT. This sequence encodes CASSEVRGNTEAFF.

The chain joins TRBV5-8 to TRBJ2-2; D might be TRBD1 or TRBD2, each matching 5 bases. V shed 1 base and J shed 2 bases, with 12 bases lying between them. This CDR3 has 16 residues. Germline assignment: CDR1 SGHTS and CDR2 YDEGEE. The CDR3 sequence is CASSLWPGTNTGELFF. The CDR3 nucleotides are TGTGCCAGCAGCTTGTGGCCAGGGACCAACACCGGGGAGCTGTTTTTT.

Here the CDR3 reads CSAEAGSSQSYTF. The CDR3 bases are TGCAGCGCTGAGGCAGGGAGCAGCCAGAGCTACACCTTC. This chain uses TRBV29-1 with TRBJ1-2; a possible D gene is TRBD1 (5 bases). Germline CDR1 and CDR2: SQVTM and ANQGSEA. Trimming left V 7 bases short and J 9 bases short, with 21 bases between. CDR3 length: 13 amino acids.

The CDR3 reads CASSQVGGGRYEQYF. Here the CDR3 DNA reads TGCGCCAGCAGCCAAGTGGGAGGGGGCAGGTACGAGCAGTACTTC. The rearrangement uses TRBV4-3 and TRBJ2-7; D may match TRBD1 or TRBD2 (7 bases each). This CDR3 is built from 15 residues. Germline CDR1 reads LGHNA; CDR2 reads YSLEER. Trimming shortened V by 1 base and J by 4 bases, and 14 bases separated the two germline ends.